This T cell receptor (beta chain) stems from a study of blood T cell repertoires in COVID-19. The CDR3 length is 17 residues. This table comes from immunoSEQ multiplex PCR, and its TCRdb copy is limited to in-frame clones, with some not included. Of over 200,000 clones in the sample, 89% were seen once. The rearrangement joins TRBV21-1 to TRBJ2-3; the table gives TRBD2 as D, unverified against the DNA. TRBV21-1 is a pseudogene locus. The TCR sequence derives from a man aged 55 to 70 who had recovered from COVID-19. The sample comprised peripheral blood. The chain's CDR3 is CASSNRGTSGGPDTQYF. In DNA form, the CDR3 reads TGTGCCAGCAGCAATAGGGGGACTAGCGGGGGGCCAGATACGCAGTATTTT.